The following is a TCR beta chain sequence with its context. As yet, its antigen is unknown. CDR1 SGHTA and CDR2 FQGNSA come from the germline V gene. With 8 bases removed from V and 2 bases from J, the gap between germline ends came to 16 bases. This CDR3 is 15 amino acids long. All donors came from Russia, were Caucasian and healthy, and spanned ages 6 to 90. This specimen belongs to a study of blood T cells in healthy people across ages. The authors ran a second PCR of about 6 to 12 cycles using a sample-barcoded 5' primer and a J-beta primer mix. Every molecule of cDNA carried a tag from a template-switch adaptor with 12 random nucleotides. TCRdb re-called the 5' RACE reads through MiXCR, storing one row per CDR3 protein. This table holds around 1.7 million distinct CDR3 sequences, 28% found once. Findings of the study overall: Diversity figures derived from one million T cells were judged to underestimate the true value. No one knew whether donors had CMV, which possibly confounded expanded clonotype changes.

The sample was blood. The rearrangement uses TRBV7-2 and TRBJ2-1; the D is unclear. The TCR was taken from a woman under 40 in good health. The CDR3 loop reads CASALGRRTYNEQFF. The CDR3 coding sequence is TGTGCCAGCGCGTTAGGGCGGCGCACCTACAATGAGCAGTTCTTC.